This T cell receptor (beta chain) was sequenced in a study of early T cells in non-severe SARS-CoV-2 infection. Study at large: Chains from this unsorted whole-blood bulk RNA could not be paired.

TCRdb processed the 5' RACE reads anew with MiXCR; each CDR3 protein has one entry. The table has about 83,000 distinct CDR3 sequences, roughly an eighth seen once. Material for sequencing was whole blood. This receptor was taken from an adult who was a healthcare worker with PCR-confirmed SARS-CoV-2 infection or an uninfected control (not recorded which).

DNA for the CDR3: TGTGCCAGCAGGTGGGGGGCCTCTCAAGAGACCCAGTACTTC. Translated, it gives CASRWGASQETQYF. The J gene is TRBJ2-5, the V gene TRBV2; D may be TRBD1 or TRBD2 (6 bases each). The germline CDR1 and CDR2 sequences are SNHLY and FYNNEI. Trimming took off 6 bases at V and 2 bases at J, with 13 bases between the two ends. The CDR3 length is 14 residues.